The TCR beta chain under discussion was sequenced for a study of T cells in Graves' hyperthyroidism and ophthalmopathy. Study-wide findings and caveats: Before onset, ophthalmopathy was predicted by the model a median around 6.5 months earlier. The authors' 13 V-J model separated ophthalmopathy from stable hyperthyroidism.

Concerning this clonotype itself: Its antigen is undetermined. A much larger clone lies one base from this, so it may be a read error. No conserved phenylalanine or tryptophan is present at the end of the CDR3, so a read error is the likely explanation.

The germline CDR1 and CDR2 sequences are SQVTM and ANQGSEA. The V segment lost 1 base and the J segment 9 bases; nucleotides outside the gene matches: 19. CDR3 length: 17 residues. Researchers took RNA transcripts and amplified the TCR beta CDR3 regions from them. HTBI primers were employed in a first-round RT-PCR of the TCR CDR3. TCRdb itself ran the multiplex PCR reads through MiXCR, one entry per CDR3 protein. The sample includes around 97,000 distinct CDR3 sequences, 45% to 50% seen only once; the top ten take approximately 27%. Lactation, pregnancy, other autoimmune disease or uncontrolled infection excluded patients.

What was sequenced was blood. This TCR was recovered from a man aged 40-49 years with Graves' hyperthyroidism. This chain joins TRBV29-1 and TRBJ2-5; 8 bases are a match to TRBD2. CDR3 in amino acids: CSVEVAGPTYSNQPQYV. CDR3 DNA: TGCAGCGTTGAAGTAGCGGGGCCTACGTATAGCAATCAGCCCCAGTACGTC.